This T cell receptor beta chain was retrieved from a study of T-cell memory formation after mild COVID-19. Across the study: Largely donor-specific TCR clusters were found.

TCRdb re-derived calls from the 5' RACE reads in MiXCR, one entry per CDR3 protein. This sample has about 110,000 distinct CDR3 sequences, with about a sixth found just once. This clonotype has just a few counts. Its antigen is unidentified. Study-wide points: Certain responding clones were present in pre-infection memory, suggesting participation of cross-reactive memory. For contracting clones, CD4+ ones sat mainly in CM and EM, CD8+ in EMRA.

The sequenced sample consisted of PBMCs or a T cell subset sorted from them (not recorded which). The receptor comes from a man younger than 35 who had mild COVID-19 (a few samples of this study predate the infection). Cell type and time point are not known.

The CDR3 DNA sequence: TGTGCCACCCACCGAGGGAGCACTGAAGCTTTCTTT. Its protein is CATHRGSTEAFF. The chain is built from TRBV12-3 or TRBV12-4 and TRBJ1-1; D call uncertain. This CDR3 has 12 amino acids. V lost 10 bases and J lost 4, with 13 bases in between.